The 20 T cell receptor beta chains presented below share a single source sample, sequenced in a study of blood T cell repertoires in COVID-19. TCRdb keeps only in-frame clones here, not all; method: immunoSEQ multiplex PCR. Of around 46,000 clones in the sample, 70% to 90% were seen once. Sequencing was done on a sample of peripheral blood. Every receptor here comes from a woman of 80 years or more with COVID-19, enrolled during active disease.

This chain connects TRBV4-2 to TRBJ1-1; unclear D gene. The CDR3 covers 15 residues. Germline lookup yields CDR1 LGHNA and CDR2 YNFKEQ. V dropped 0 bases and J dropped 0 bases, with 8 bases sitting between them. Written as DNA, the CDR3 is TGTGCCAGCAGCCAAGAGGCCGGGTTGAACACTGAAGCTTTCTTT. This encodes CASSQEAGLNTEAFF.

The chain recombines TRBV5-8 with TRBJ2-7; TRBD1 is a possible D gene (7 bases). The CDR3 runs to 15 residues. The V end was cut by 1 base, the J end by 5 bases, with 16 bases between. The germline gives CDR1 SGHTS, CDR2 YDEGEE. CDR3 loop: CASSLRGTAMDEQYF. The CDR3 nucleotides are TGTGCCAGCAGCTTGCGGGGGACAGCGATGGACGAGCAGTACTTC.

The chain joins TRBV18 to TRBJ2-5; D is ambiguous. V dropped 2 bases and J dropped 5 bases, with 6 bases sitting between them. CDR3 length: 12 amino acids. Germline V CDR1 and CDR2: KGHSH, LQKENI. The CDR3 here is CASSPGLETQYF. The CDR3, as DNA: TGTGCCAGCTCACCAGGGCTGGAGACCCAGTACTTC.

The chain combines TRBV7-9 with TRBJ2-3; 7 bases line up with TRBD1. This CDR3 is built from 17 residues. Losses at the gene ends were 1 base for V and 5 bases for J; bases not matched to a gene: 12. From germline, CDR1 is SEHNR and CDR2 FQNEAQ (reference sequence). CDR3 loop: CASSLGSRGREKDTQYF. The CDR3 nucleotides read TGTGCCAGCAGCTTAGGGTCAAGGGGGCGCGAGAAAGATACGCAGTATTTT.

This chain links TRBV28 with TRBJ2-3; 10 bases map to TRBD2. The V segment lost 3 bases and the J segment 5 bases; nucleotides outside the gene matches: 14. This CDR3 has 18 residues. CDR1 and CDR2 from the germline V gene are MDHEN and SYDVKM. This CDR3 is CASSLASGSPPALDTQYF. CDR3 nucleotides: TGTGCCAGCAGTTTGGCTAGCGGGAGTCCCCCCGCATTAGATACGCAGTATTTT.

This rearrangement joins TRBV19 to TRBJ2-4; 13 bases map to TRBD2. The V gene end was trimmed by 2 bases and the J gene end by 2 bases; junction bases not matched to a gene: 6. The V gene's germline CDR1 is LNHDA and CDR2 SQIVND (reference sequence). The CDR3 consists of 18 residues. The CDR3 is CASSIRTSGSSSKNIQYF. Written as DNA, the CDR3 is TGTGCCAGTAGTATACGGACTAGCGGGAGTTCATCCAAAAACATTCAGTACTTC.

This sequence joins TRBV2 and TRBJ2-3; perhaps TRBD2 as D (6 bases). Germline values: CDR1 SNHLY, CDR2 FYNNEI. V was trimmed by 6 bases and J by 3 bases, leaving 25 bases between them. The CDR3 runs 18 residues. As DNA, the CDR3 is TGTGCCAGCAGAAAGACTGGGGCCCGAACTAGCAGGACAGATACGCAGTATTTT. Protein: CASRKTGARTSRTDTQYF.

The chain carries TRBV9 and TRBJ2-7, with TRBD2 matching over 9 bases. V was pared by 0 bases and J by 2 bases, with 3 bases of the junction left unmatched. From germline, CDR1 is SGDLS and CDR2 YYNGEE. The CDR3 covers 15 residues. The CDR3 sequence: CASSVEGGRAYEQYF. The DNA for the CDR3 is TGTGCCAGCAGCGTAGAGGGCGGGAGGGCCTACGAGCAGTACTTC.

This clone was counted only a few times. The V and J genes are TRBV7-2 and TRBJ1-5; no firm D call. Germline assignment: CDR1 SGHTA and CDR2 FQGNSA. This CDR3 contains 12 residues. Trimming removed 5 bases at V and 4 bases at J, with 6 bases between. CDR3 sequence (DNA): TGTGCCAGCAGCCTACCTAATCAGCCCCAGCATTTT. Amino acid sequence: CASSLPNQPQHF.

In its sample, this clone was seen once. CDR3 coding DNA: TGCAGTGCTAGTAAGAGGAGCGGGAGTATCCCCAATGAGCAGTTCTTC. As protein: CSASKRSGSIPNEQFF. This chain uses TRBV20-1 with TRBJ2-1; 8 bases line up with TRBD2. V shed 3 bases, J shed 6 bases, and the junction held 13 bases outside the gene matches. The CDR3 sequence is 16 residues long. CDR1 and CDR2 from the germline V gene are DFQATT and SNEGSKA (reference sequence).

The chain has TRBV12-5 and TRBJ2-7, with 10 bases matching TRBD1. CDR1 is LGHNT and CDR2 is FRNRAP in the germline V gene. The CDR3 consists of 12 residues. Trimming removed 5 bases from V and 12 bases from J; junction bases left unmatched: 7. The CDR3 here is CASGQGQGSWYF. CDR3 sequence (DNA): TGTGCTAGTGGTCAGGGACAGGGGTCATGGTACTTC.

The rearrangement links TRBV5-5 to TRBJ2-3, with 8 bases identical to TRBD2. The CDR3 loop spans 14 amino acids. Germline V gives CDR1 SGHKS, CDR2 YYEKEE (reference sequence). The V and J ends lost 3 bases and 1 base, in that order; junction bases with no gene match: 1. The CDR3 protein is CASSSTSGTDTQYF. The CDR3 DNA follows: TGTGCCAGCAGCTCGACTAGCGGCACAGATACGCAGTATTTT.

The genes are TRBV7-2 and TRBJ2-5; no reliable D call. Germline CDR1 is SGHTA and CDR2 is FQGNSA. V was clipped by 5 bases and J by 5 bases, with 18 bases between them. This CDR3 has 15 amino acids. Here the CDR3 reads CASSPTTVVLETQYF. CDR3 sequence (DNA): TGTGCCAGCAGCCCCACCACGGTCGTTTTGGAGACCCAGTACTTC.

This rearrangement joins TRBV7-3 to TRBJ2-7; no firm D call. Trimming cost V 5 bases and J 2 bases, with 10 bases left between them. From germline, CDR1 is SGHTA and CDR2 FQGTGA. This CDR3 is built from 13 residues. The chain's CDR3 is CASSLTDTYEQYF. The CDR3 coding sequence is TGTGCCAGCAGCCTCACTGACACCTACGAGCAGTACTTC.

This chain links TRBV19 with TRBJ1-2; D remains ambiguous. Trimming left V 3 bases short and J 5 bases short, with 16 bases between. Germline-derived CDR1 and CDR2 are LNHDA and SQIVND (reference sequence). There are 15 residues in the CDR3. CDR3: CASSIRTPVRYGYTF. CDR3 nucleotide sequence: TGTGCCAGTAGTATTAGGACTCCGGTGAGGTATGGCTACACCTTC.

V and J are TRBV7-9 and TRBJ2-1; 9 bases fit TRBD2. Germline CDR1 SEHNR, CDR2 FQNEAQ (reference sequence). V dropped 4 bases and J dropped 7; count of bases not matched to a gene: 8. The CDR3 is 15 amino acids. The CDR3 is CASSSGLARGNEQFF. The DNA of the CDR3 is TGTGCCAGCAGCTCGGGACTAGCAAGGGGGAATGAGCAGTTCTTC.

The rearrangement uses TRBV28 and TRBJ1-2, with D hard to call. This CDR3 is built from 11 residues. Germline CDR1 reads MDHEN; CDR2 reads SYDVKM. Deletions cut 8 bases from V and 4 bases from J, with 8 bases between. The CDR3: CASRTGYGYTF. CDR3 nucleotides: TGTGCCAGCCGGACTGGCTATGGCTACACCTTC.

This clone has only a few counts. The CDR3 is CASSQARAGGPYEQYF. CDR3 coding DNA: TGCGCCAGCAGCCAAGCCCGAGCAGGGGGCCCGTACGAGCAGTACTTC. The J gene is TRBJ2-7, the V gene TRBV4-3; 8 nucleotides align to TRBD1. CDR3 length: 16 amino acids. J lost 4 bases, V lost 1 base, and 9 bases had no gene match. Germline V gene data show CDR1 as LGHNA and CDR2 as YSLEER.

In nucleotides, the CDR3 is TGTGCCAGCTCACCGACAGGGGTGACGGAAAAACTGTTTTTT. It is translated as CASSPTGVTEKLFF. The chain employs TRBV18 and TRBJ1-4, with 8 nucleotides matching TRBD1. The CDR3 length is 14 residues. J lost 8 bases, V lost 3 bases, and 5 bases had no gene match. Looked up from germline, CDR1 is KGHSH and CDR2 is LQKENI.

The rearrangement joins TRBV15 to TRBJ2-3, with TRBD1 matching 9 bases. The CDR3 spans 15 residues. Trimming removed 3 bases from V and 3 bases from J; junction bases left unmatched: 4. Germline CDR1 is LNHNV and CDR2 is YYDKDF (reference sequence). The DNA of the CDR3 is TGTGCCACCAGCAGCAGGGACAGGGTAACAGATACGCAGTATTTT. Amino acid sequence: CATSSRDRVTDTQYF. Full variable domain (rest looked up from reference TRBV15 and TRBJ2-3): DAMVIQNPRYQVTQFGKPVTLSCSQTLNHNVMYWYQQKSSQAPKLLFHYYDKDFNNEADTPDNFQSRRPNTSFCFLDIRSPGLGDTAMYLCATSSRDRVTDTQYFGPGTRLTVL.